The 14 T cell receptor beta chains below all came from one sample that was sequenced in a study of early T cells in non-severe SARS-CoV-2 infection. TCRdb independently ran MiXCR on the 5' RACE reads; one entry per CDR3 protein. The sample contains roughly 50,000 distinct CDR3 sequences, around 7.5% of which appear only once. The sequenced material came from whole blood. These receptors came from an adult who was a healthcare worker with PCR-confirmed SARS-CoV-2 infection or an uninfected control (not recorded which).

CDR3 bases: TGTGCCAGCAGCTCCCCGGGACATCCGAGCTCCTACAATGAGCAGTTCTTC. Protein: CASSSPGHPSSYNEQFF. The genes are TRBV11-2 and TRBJ2-1; D may be TRBD1 (6 bases). Germline CDR1 reads SGHAT; CDR2 reads FQNNGV. The CDR3 loop spans 17 amino acids. The V and J ends lost 4 bases and 0 bases respectively, with 16 bases between them.

V usage is TRBV24-1 and J usage is TRBJ2-7; D not resolved. Germline CDR1 and CDR2: KGHDR and SFDVKD. This CDR3 has 16 amino acids. The V end lost 3 bases, the J end lost 4 bases, and 18 bases lay between the germline ends. The CDR3 here is CATSDQGSQNWYEQYF. The CDR3 nucleotides read TGTGCCACCAGTGATCAAGGATCACAGAATTGGTACGAGCAGTACTTC.

This clonotype was seen ten or more times. The chain is built from TRBV6-6 and TRBJ2-1; 7 positions agree with TRBD2. Germline values: CDR1 MNHNY, CDR2 SVGAGI (reference sequence). The CDR3 loop spans 15 amino acids. The junction had 7 bases not matched to a gene; V was cut back by 7 bases and J by 1 base. CDR3 sequence reads: CASTPPGGSYNEQFF. CDR3 DNA sequence: TGTGCCAGCACCCCCCCGGGAGGATCCTACAATGAGCAGTTCTTC.

This clonotype occurred many times. The chain combines TRBV7-2 with TRBJ1-5, with D hard to call. CDR3 length equals 13 residues. Germline CDR1 is SGHTA and CDR2 is FQGNSA. V lost 2 bases and J 5 bases, leaving 7 bases between the germline ends. CDR3 nucleotides: TGTGCCAGCAGCTTACAAGCGGATCAGCCCCAGCATTTT. Translation: CASSLQADQPQHF.

This clonotype appeared once. The chain combines TRBV6-1 with TRBJ1-6; D is undetermined. The CDR3 is 15 amino acids. Trimming shortened V by 2 bases and J by 10 bases, and 15 bases separated the two germline ends. Germline V lookup: CDR1 MNHNS, CDR2 SASEGT. CDR3 in DNA: TGTGCCAGCAGTGAAACCAGGCAGGCGATCTCACCCCTCCACTTT. Its protein is CASSETRQAISPLHF.

This chain joins TRBV11-2 and TRBJ2-3; 7 bases line up with TRBD2. The CDR3 has 15 amino acids. V lost 6 bases to trimming and J lost 4 bases; unmatched junction nucleotides: 10. Germline lookup yields CDR1 SGHAT and CDR2 FQNNGV. CDR3: CASSPFGGEADTQYF. As DNA, the CDR3 is TGTGCCAGCAGTCCTTTTGGGGGGGAAGCAGATACGCAGTATTTT. Full variable domain (remainder filled in from reference TRBV11-2 and TRBJ2-3): EAGVAQSPRYKIIEKRQSVAFWCNPISGHATLYWYQQILGQGPKLLIQFQNNGVVDDSQLPKDRFSAERLKGVDSTLKIQPAKLEDSAVYLCASSPFGGEADTQYFGPGTRLTVL.

This clonotype was found a few times. The CDR3 region has the DNA TGTGCCAGCTCACCACGTTTAAGCCGCTACACTAGCACAGATACGCAGTATTTT. Its translation is CASSPRLSRYTSTDTQYF. J is TRBJ2-3 and V is TRBV18; no definite D call. The CDR3 has 18 residues. Trimming pared 1 base from V and 0 bases from J, leaving 17 bases between. Germline CDR1 reads KGHSH; CDR2 reads LQKENI.

Judged by abundance, this clonotype is medium-sized (0.01 to 0.1%). The chain joins TRBV25-1 to TRBJ1-3; unclear D gene. The V end lost 1 base, the J end lost 0 bases, and 10 bases lay between the germline ends. Germline loops: CDR1 MGHDK, CDR2 SYGVNS. The CDR3 spans 16 residues. The CDR3 DNA reads as TGTGCCAGCAGTGAATGGGCTTCAGGCTCTGGAAACACCATATATTTT. This codes for CASSEWASGSGNTIYF.

The sample holds a few counts of this clonotype. The DNA of the CDR3 is TGTGCCACCAGTGGTGGTACCCGAGAGACCCAGTACTTC. Protein sequence: CATSGGTRETQYF. This chain connects TRBV24-1 to TRBJ2-5; D not resolved. V shed 5 bases and J shed 4 bases, with 10 bases lying between them. The germline gives CDR1 KGHDR, CDR2 SFDVKD. CDR3 length: 13 residues.

This clonotype was found many times. The CDR3 DNA follows: TGTGCCAGCAGCTTGGAAGGGGCCGTGGCCACTGAAGCTTTCTTT. Its protein product is CASSLEGAVATEAFF. This chain connects TRBV5-8 to TRBJ1-1; the D gene is possibly TRBD1 (5 bases). The CDR3 length is 15 residues. The germline V gene has CDR1 SGHTS and CDR2 YDEGEE. V lost 0 bases to trimming and J lost 4 bases, with 13 bases between them.

This clonotype appeared many times. CDR3 protein: CASSLQGWYGYTF. The CDR3 DNA reads as TGTGCCAGCAGCCTACAGGGGTGGTATGGCTACACCTTC. V is TRBV7-2 and J is TRBJ1-2; 7 nucleotides match TRBD1. This CDR3 contains 13 residues. Germline CDR1 reads SGHTA; CDR2 reads FQGNSA. V shed 5 bases and J 5 bases; nucleotides not matched to a gene: 5. The whole variable domain, remainder taken from reference TRBV7-2 and TRBJ1-2, is GAGVSQSPSNKVTEKGKDVELRCDPISGHTALYWYRQSLGQGLEFLIYFQGNSAPDKSGLPSDRFSAERTGGSVSTLTIQRTQQEDSAVYLCASSLQGWYGYTFGSGTRLTVV.

The genes are TRBV12-5 and TRBJ2-5; D gene uncertain. Between the trimmed V and J ends, which lost 0 bases and 4 bases, there was a span of 3 bases. The CDR3 totals 12 residues. Germline V CDR1 and CDR2: LGHNT, FRNRAP. Here the CDR3 reads CASGLVSETQYF. The CDR3, as DNA: TGTGCTAGTGGTTTGGTATCAGAGACCCAGTACTTC.

This clonotype was seen only a few times. The genes are TRBV7-3 and TRBJ2-1; possible D gene TRBD2, 6 bases. V lost 1 base to trimming and J lost 3 bases, with 13 bases between them. The CDR3 contains 16 residues. Germline V lookup: CDR1 SGHTA, CDR2 FQGTGA. The CDR3 spells CASSLRAGGDYNEQFF. The CDR3 coding sequence is TGTGCCAGCAGCTTAAGAGCCGGCGGGGACTACAATGAGCAGTTCTTC.

The V call is TRBV9, the J call TRBJ2-3; no definite D call. Germline CDR1 SGDLS, CDR2 YYNGEE. This CDR3 is 12 amino acids long. V lost 0 bases and J lost 5, with 4 bases in between. Written as DNA, the CDR3 is TGTGCCAGCAGCGTAGCCGGAGATACGCAGTATTTT. This translates into CASSVAGDTQYF.